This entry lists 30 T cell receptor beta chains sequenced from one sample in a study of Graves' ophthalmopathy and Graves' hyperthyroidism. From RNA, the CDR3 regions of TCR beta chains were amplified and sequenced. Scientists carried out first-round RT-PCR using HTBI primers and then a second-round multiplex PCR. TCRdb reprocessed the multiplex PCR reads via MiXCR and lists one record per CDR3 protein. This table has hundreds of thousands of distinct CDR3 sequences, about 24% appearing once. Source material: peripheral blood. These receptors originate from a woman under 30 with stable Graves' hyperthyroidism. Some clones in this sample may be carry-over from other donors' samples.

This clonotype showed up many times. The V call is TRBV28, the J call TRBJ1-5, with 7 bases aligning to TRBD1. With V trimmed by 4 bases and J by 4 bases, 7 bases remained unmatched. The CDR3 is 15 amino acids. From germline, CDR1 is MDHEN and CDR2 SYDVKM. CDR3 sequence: CASSSDRVANQPQHF. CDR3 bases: TGTGCCAGCAGTTCCGACAGGGTCGCAAATCAGCCCCAGCATTTT.

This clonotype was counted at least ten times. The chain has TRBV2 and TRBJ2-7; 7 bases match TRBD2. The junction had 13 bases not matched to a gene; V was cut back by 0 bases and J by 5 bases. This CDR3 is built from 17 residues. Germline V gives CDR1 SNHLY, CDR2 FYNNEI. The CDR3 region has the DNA TGTGCCAGCAGTGAAGCGCATGGCGGGGGATTGAACAACGAGCAGTACTTC. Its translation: CASSEAHGGGLNNEQYF.

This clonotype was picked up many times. The CDR3 spells CASRAPGQNYEQYF. The CDR3 DNA is TGTGCCAGCAGGGCGCCGGGACAGAATTACGAGCAGTACTTC. This rearrangement joins TRBV11-2 to TRBJ2-7, with 7 bases that match TRBD1. The CDR3 runs to 14 residues. From germline, CDR1 is SGHAT and CDR2 FQNNGV. V lost 6 bases to trimming and J lost 4 bases; unmatched junction nucleotides: 9.

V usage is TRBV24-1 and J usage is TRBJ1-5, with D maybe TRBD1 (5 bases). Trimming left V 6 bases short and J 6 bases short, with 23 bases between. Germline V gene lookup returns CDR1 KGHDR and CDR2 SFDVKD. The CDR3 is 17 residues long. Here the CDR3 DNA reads TGTGCCACCAGTATCCGGGTGGGGGATAAAGACACTCAGCCCCAGCATTTT. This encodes CATSIRVGDKDTQPQHF.

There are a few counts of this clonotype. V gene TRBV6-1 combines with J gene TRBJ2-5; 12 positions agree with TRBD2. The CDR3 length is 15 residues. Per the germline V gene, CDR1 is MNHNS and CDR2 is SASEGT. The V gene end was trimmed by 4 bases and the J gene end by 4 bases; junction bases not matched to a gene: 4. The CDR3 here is CASSASGLAGETQYF. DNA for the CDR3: TGTGCCAGCAGTGCTTCGGGACTAGCGGGAGAGACCCAGTACTTC.

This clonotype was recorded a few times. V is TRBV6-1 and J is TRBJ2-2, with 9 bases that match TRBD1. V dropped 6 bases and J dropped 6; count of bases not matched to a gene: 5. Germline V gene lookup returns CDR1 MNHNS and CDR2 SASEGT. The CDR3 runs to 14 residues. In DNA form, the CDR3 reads TGTGCCAGCAGGGGGGACAGGGAGTCCGGGGAGCTGTTTTTT. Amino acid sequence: CASRGDRESGELFF.

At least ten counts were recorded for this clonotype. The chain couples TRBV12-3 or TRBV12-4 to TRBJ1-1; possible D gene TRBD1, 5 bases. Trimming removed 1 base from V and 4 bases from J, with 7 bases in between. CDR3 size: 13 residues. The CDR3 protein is CASSLVGVTEAFF. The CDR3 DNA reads TGTGCCAGCAGTTTAGTGGGGGTCACTGAAGCTTTCTTT.

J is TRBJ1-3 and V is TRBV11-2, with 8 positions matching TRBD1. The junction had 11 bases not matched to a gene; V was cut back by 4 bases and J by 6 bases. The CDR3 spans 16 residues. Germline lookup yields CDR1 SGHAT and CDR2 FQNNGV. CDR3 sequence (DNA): TGTGCCAGCAGCTGGCGGACAGGGACCTCGGAAAACACCATATATTTT. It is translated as CASSWRTGTSENTIYF.

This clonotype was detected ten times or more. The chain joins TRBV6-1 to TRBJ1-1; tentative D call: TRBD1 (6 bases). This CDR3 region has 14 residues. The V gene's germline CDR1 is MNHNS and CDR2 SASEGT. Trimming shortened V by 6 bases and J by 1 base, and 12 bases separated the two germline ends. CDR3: CASRPGQTNTEAFF. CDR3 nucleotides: TGTGCCAGCAGACCCGGACAGACGAACACTGAAGCTTTCTTT.

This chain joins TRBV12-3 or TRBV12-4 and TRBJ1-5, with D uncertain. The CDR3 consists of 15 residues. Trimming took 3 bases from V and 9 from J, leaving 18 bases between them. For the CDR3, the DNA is TGTGCCAGCAGTTTCAGTACAGCCCTAGGAGGGCCCCAGCATTTT. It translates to CASSFSTALGGPQHF.

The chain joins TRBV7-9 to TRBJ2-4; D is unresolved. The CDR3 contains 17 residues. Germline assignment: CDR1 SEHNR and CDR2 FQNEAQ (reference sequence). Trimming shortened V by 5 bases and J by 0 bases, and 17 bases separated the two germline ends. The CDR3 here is CASSPKPGQLAKNIQYF. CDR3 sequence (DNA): TGTGCCAGCAGCCCAAAGCCGGGCCAGCTAGCCAAAAACATTCAGTACTTC.

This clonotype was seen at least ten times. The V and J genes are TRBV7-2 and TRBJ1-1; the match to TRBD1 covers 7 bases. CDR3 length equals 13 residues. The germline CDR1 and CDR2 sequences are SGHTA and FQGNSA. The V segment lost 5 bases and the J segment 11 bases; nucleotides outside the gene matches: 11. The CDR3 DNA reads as TGTGCCAGCAGCCCTGGACAGGAGGCGGGCGCTTTCTTT. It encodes CASSPGQEAGAFF. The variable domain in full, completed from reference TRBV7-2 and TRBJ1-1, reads GAGVSQSPSNKVTEKGKDVELRCDPISGHTALYWYRQSLGQGLEFLIYFQGNSAPDKSGLPSDRFSAERTGGSVSTLTIQRTQQEDSAVYLCASSPGQEAGAFFGQGTRLTVV.

This CDR3 is CSARGIAGRYEQYF. The CDR3, as DNA: TGCAGTGCTAGGGGTATAGCGGGGCGCTACGAGCAGTACTTC. The chain has TRBV20-1 and TRBJ2-7, with TRBD2 identical over 8 bases. Trimming took 3 bases from V and 3 from J; bases not matched to a gene: 7. CDR1 is DFQATT and CDR2 is SNEGSKA in the germline V gene (reference sequence). The CDR3 runs 14 residues.

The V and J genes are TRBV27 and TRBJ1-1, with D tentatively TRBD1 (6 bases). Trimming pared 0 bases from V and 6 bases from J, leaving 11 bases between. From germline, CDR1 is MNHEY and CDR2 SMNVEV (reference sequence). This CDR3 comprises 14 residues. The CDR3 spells CASSLSRGEAEAFF. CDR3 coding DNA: TGTGCCAGCAGTTTATCAAGGGGGGAGGCTGAAGCTTTCTTT.

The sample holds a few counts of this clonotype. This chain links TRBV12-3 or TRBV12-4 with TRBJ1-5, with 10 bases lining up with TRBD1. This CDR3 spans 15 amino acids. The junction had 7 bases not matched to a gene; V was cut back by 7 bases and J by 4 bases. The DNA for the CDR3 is TGTGCCAGCACCCCGACAGGGGGCGCGAATCAGCCCCAGCATTTT. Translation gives CASTPTGGANQPQHF.

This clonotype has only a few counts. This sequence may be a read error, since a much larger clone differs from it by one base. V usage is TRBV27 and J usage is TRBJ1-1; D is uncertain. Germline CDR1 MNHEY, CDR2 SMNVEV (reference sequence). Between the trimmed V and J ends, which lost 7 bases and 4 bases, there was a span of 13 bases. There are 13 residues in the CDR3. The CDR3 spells CASKSIAGTEAFF. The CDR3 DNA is TGTGCCAGCAAATCAATCGCGGGCACTGAAGCTTTCTTT.

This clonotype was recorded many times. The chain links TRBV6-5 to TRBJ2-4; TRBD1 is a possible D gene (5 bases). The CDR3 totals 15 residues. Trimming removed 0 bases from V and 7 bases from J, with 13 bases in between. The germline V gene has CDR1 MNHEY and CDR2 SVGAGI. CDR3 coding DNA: TGTGCCAGCAGTTACTCCACGGACAACCTGAACATTCAGTACTTC. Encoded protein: CASSYSTDNLNIQYF.

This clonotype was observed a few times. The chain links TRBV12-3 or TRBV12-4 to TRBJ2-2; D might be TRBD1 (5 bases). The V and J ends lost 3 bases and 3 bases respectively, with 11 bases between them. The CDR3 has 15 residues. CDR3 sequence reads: CASSFQGLYTGELFF. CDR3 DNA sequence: TGTGCCAGCAGTTTTCAGGGTCTGTACACCGGGGAGCTGTTTTTT.

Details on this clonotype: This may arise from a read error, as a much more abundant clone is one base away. The CDR3 sequence is CASSLSQGPIFDF. CDR3 coding DNA: TGTGCCAGCAGCTTATCCCAGGGCCCCATCTTCGACTTC. V and J are TRBV11-1 and TRBJ1-2; maybe TRBD1 (5 bases). Germline values: CDR1 SGHAT, CDR2 FQDESV (reference sequence). The CDR3 extends over 13 amino acids.

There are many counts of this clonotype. The CDR3 DNA follows: TGTGCCAGCAGTGATGGGTCAGGGAGCGGTGGCTACACCTTC. Protein product: CASSDGSGSGGYTF. The rearrangement uses TRBV2 and TRBJ1-2; D is possibly TRBD1 (5 bases). Trimming cost V 3 bases and J 7 bases, with 15 bases left between them. CDR3 length: 14 amino acids. CDR1 and CDR2 (germline): SNHLY, FYNNEI.

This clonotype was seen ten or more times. Here the CDR3 DNA reads TGTGCCAGCAGCTTGGAGTATTGGGACAGGGCGAGAGCTGAAGCTTTCTTT. Amino acid sequence: CASSLEYWDRARAEAFF. The gene calls are TRBV5-4 and TRBJ1-1; 9 nucleotides agree with TRBD1. The V segment lost 0 bases and the J segment 6 bases; nucleotides outside the gene matches: 12. Germline-derived CDR1 and CDR2 are SGHNT and YYREEE (reference sequence). The length of the CDR3 is 17 residues.

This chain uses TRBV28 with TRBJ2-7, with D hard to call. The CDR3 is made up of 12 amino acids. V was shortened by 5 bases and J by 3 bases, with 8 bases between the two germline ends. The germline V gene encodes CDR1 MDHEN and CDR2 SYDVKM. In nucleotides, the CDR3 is TGTGCCAGCAGTGTCGCCTTCTACGAGCAGTACTTC. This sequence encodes CASSVAFYEQYF. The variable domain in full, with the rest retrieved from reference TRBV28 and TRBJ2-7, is DVKVTQSSRYLVKRTGEKVFLECVQDMDHENMFWYRQDPGLGLRLIYFSYDVKMKEKGDIPEGYSVSREKKERFSLILESASTNQTSMYLCASSVAFYEQYFGPGTRLTVT.

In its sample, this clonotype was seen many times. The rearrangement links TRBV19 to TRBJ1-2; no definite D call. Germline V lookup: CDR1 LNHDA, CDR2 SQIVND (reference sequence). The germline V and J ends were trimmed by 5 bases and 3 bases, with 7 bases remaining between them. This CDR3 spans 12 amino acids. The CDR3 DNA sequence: TGTGCCAGTAGTTCGCGGGACTATGGCTACACCTTC. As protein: CASSSRDYGYTF.

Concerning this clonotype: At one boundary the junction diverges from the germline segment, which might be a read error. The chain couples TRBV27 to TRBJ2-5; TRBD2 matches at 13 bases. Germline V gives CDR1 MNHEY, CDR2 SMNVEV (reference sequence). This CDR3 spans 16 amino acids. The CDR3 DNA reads TGTGCCAGCAGTCCCTTGGGACTAGCGGGAAAAGAGACCCAGCACTTC. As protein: CASSPLGLAGKETQHF.

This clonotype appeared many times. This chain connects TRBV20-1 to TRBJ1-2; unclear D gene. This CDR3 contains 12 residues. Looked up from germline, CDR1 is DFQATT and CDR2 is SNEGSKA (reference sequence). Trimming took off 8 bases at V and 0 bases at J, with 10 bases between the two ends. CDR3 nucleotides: TGCAGTTCCCACCATACTAACTATGGCTACACCTTC. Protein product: CSSHHTNYGYTF.

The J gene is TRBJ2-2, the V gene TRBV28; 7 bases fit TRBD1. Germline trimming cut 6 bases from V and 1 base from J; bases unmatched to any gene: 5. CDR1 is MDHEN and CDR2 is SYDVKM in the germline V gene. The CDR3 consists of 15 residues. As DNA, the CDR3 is TGTGCCAGCAGCCCCGACAGGGTGAACACCGGGGAGCTGTTTTTT. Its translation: CASSPDRVNTGELFF.

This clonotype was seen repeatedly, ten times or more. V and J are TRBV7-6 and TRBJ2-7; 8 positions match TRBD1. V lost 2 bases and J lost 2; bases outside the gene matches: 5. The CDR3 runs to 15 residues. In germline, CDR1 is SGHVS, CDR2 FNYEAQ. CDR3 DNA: TGTGCCAGCAGCTTAAGCAGGGGGCTCGCCTACGAGCAGTACTTC. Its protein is CASSLSRGLAYEQYF. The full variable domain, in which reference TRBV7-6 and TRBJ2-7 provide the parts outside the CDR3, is GAGVSQSPRYKVTKRGQDVALRCDPISGHVSLYWYRQALGQGPEFLTYFNYEAQQDKSGLPNDRFSAERPEGSISTLTIQRTEQRDSAMYRCASSLSRGLAYEQYFGPGTRLTVT.

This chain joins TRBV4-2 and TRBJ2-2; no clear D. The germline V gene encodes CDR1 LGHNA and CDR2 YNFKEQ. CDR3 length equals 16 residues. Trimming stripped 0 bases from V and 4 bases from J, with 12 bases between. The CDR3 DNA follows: TGTGCCAGCAGCCAAGACGGGTCCTGGGGCACCGGGGAGCTGTTTTTT. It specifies CASSQDGSWGTGELFF.

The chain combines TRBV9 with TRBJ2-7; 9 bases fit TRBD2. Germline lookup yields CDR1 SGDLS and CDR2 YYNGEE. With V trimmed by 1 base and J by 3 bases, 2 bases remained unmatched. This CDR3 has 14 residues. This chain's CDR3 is CASSVSSGNYEQYF. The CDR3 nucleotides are TGTGCCAGCAGCGTATCTAGCGGGAACTACGAGCAGTACTTC.

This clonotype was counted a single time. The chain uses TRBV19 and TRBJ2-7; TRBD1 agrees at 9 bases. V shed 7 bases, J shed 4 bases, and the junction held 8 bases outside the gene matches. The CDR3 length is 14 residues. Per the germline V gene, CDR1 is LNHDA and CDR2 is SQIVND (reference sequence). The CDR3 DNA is TGTGCCAGTAACTCACCGGGACAGGGATACGAGCAGTACTTC. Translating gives CASNSPGQGYEQYF.